This T cell receptor (beta chain) came from a study of CD8+ T cells in alopecia areata. Study details: The protocol delivered tofacitinib for 6 to 18 months, then withdrew it for 6 months. Overall study results and limits: Researchers reported that TCR sharing among patients proved less clear than in mice, possibly HLA-linked.

About this clone itself: Its target is not known.

Trimming stripped 7 bases from V and 4 bases from J, with 22 bases between. This CDR3 is built from 15 residues. CDR1 is GTSNPN and CDR2 is SVGIG in the germline V gene (reference sequence). cDNA prepared by RNA extraction and subsequent reverse transcription served as the template for sequencing. Clones were read by immunoSEQ multiplex PCR, and TCRdb kept only the in-frame ones, dropping some. Here the sample spans some 130,000 clones, about 49% being singletons. Alopecia areata patients had lesional scalp punch biopsies and peripheral blood taken from them. PBMCs yielded sorted CD4+ and CD8+ T cells.

Source: CD8+ T cells sorted from blood, taken at week 0. The TCR originated in a human donor with alopecia areata. The chain carries TRBV30 and TRBJ1-2, with a weak D call TRBD1 (6 bases). The CDR3, as DNA: TGTGCCTTTGGACCGTGGCAGGGGTCACCCTATGGCTACACCTTC. Protein sequence: CAFGPWQGSPYGYTF.